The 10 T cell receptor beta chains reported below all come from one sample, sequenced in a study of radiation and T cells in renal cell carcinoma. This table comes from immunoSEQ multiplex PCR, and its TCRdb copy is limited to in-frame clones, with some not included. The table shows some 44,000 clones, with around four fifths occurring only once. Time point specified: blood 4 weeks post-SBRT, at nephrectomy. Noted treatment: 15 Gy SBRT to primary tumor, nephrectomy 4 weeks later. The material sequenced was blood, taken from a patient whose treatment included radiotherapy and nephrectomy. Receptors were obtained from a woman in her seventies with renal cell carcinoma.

Here the CDR3 DNA reads TGCGCCAGTCCTAGTGGCGGTCGGACAGATACGCAGTATTTT. This sequence encodes CASPSGGRTDTQYF. The rearrangement uses TRBV10-1 and TRBJ2-3; D is uncertain. The V and J ends lost 9 bases and 3 bases respectively, with 16 bases between them. This CDR3 contains 14 residues. From germline, CDR1 is WNHNN and CDR2 SYGVQD (reference sequence).

Here the CDR3 reads CASSPTGEGYTF. CDR3 nucleotides: TGTGCCAGCAGCCCGACAGGAGAAGGCTACACCTTC. V gene TRBV6-1 combines with J gene TRBJ1-2; possible D gene TRBD1, 6 bases. CDR3 length equals 12 residues. The V end lost 6 bases, the J end lost 8 bases, and 13 bases lay between the germline ends. Germline V gene lookup returns CDR1 MNHNS and CDR2 SASEGT.

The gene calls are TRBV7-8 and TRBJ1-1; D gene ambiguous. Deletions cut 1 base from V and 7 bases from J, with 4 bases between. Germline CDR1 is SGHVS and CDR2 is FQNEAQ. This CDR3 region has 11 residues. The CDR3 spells CASSLGLEAFF. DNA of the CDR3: TGTGCCAGCAGCTTAGGGCTTGAAGCTTTCTTT.

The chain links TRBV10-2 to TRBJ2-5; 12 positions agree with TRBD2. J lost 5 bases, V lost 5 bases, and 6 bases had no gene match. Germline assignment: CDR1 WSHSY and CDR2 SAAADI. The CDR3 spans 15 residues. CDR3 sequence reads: CASSLLAGGRETQYF. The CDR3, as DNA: TGCGCCAGCAGTCTCCTAGCGGGGGGGAGGGAGACCCAGTACTTC.

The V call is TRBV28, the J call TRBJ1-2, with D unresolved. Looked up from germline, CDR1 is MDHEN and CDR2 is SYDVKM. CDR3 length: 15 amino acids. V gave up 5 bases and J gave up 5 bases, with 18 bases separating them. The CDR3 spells CASSLGGVRGYGYTF. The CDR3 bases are TGTGCCAGCAGTCTAGGAGGTGTTCGGGGATATGGCTACACCTTC.

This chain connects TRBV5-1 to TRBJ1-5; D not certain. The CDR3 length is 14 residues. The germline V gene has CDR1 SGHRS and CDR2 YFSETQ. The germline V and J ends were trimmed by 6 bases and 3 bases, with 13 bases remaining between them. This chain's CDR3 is CASKLGPDNQPQHF. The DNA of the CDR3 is TGCGCCAGCAAATTAGGCCCAGACAATCAGCCCCAGCATTTT.

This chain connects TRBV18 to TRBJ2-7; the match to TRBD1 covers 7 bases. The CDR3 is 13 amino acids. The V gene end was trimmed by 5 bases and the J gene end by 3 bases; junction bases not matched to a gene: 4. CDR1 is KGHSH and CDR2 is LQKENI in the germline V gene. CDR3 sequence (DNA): TGTGCCAGCTCAGACTGGGACAGCTACGAGCAGTACTTC. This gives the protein CASSDWDSYEQYF. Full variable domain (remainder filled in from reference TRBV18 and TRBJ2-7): NAGVMQNPRHLVRRRGQEARLRCSPMKGHSHVYWYRQLPEEGLKFMVYLQKENIIDESGMPKERFSAEFPKEGPSILRIQQVVRGDSAAYFCASSDWDSYEQYFGPGTRLTVT.

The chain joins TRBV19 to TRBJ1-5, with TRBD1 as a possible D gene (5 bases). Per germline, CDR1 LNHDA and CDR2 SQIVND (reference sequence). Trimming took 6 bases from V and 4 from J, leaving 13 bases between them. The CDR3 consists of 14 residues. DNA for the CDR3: TGTGCCAGTAGGTTGCGACAGTCAAATCAGCCCCAGCATTTT. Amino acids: CASRLRQSNQPQHF.

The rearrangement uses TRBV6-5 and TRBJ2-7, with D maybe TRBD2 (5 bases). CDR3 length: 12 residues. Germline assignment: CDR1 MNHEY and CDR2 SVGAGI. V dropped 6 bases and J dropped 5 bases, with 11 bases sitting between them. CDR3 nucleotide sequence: TGTGCCAGCAGCCGGGGAAGGGACGAGCAGTACTTC. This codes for CASSRGRDEQYF.

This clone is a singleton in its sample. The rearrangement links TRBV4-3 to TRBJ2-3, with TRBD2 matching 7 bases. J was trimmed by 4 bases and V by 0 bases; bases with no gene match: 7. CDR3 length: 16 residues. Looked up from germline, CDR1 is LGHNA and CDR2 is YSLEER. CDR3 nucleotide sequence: TGCGCCAGCAGCCAAGATAGGTGGGAGGGCTCAGATACGCAGTATTTT. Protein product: CASSQDRWEGSDTQYF.